This T cell receptor beta chain was sequenced during a study of T cell repertoires in cytomegalovirus infection (dated by TCRdb to between 2018 and 2021). Background on the whole study: Alongside well-studied HLA-B-restricted epitopes, the peptide stimulations were aimed at recently identified HLA-C-restricted CMV epitopes, whose presentation resists viral immunomodulation. Because public TCR beta signatures pointed to carriage of CMV infection together with the matching HLA type, the HLA type of each donor mattered for the analysis.

Broader findings and caveats from the paper: Carriers of CMV infection plus the relevant HLA type were discriminated by the cumulative frequency of public TCR beta family members in the study cohort and in an independent roughly 400-donor cohort. The ex vivo response was dominated by HLA-C-restricted CMV-specific TCR beta clonotypes, which also provided the single most frequent clonotype in two of eight donors.

The treatment or condition label here, explained by the study, means: in vitro stimulation with specific CMV peptide epitopes to enrich CMV-specific T cells. V loses 3 bases of germline sequence and J loses 0 bases, and the interval between the two ends is 9 bases. CDR1 SGHRS and CDR2 YFSETQ are derived from the germline V gene. From the cysteine up to the phenylalanine, the CDR3 has a length of 15 residues. Only the CDR3 part of the read is kept: 45 bases, read in frame from the first base. Instrument on record: Illumina HiSeq 1500. TCRdb itself trimmed the public reads at Q25 with fastp, ran MiXCR and retained productive beta chains. Each CDR3 protein appears once, grouped with its most common genes and DNA. For this sample the table gives about half a million distinct CDR3 sequences, of which about 33% were detected only once. The ten largest account for roughly 15% of the sample. Regarding this clonotype: There is no known antigen for this receptor. There are no base qualities to consult, and no much larger clone falls within one base.

Rearrangement joined TRBV5-1 to TRBJ2-2; no D segment can be confidently identified. This receptor was obtained from a human donor in good health (CMV status not recorded). Some clones in this sample may be carry-over from other donors' samples. The material was cultured PBMCs, obtained from culture after CMV antigen stimulation. The CDR3 protein sequence reads: CASSSTPANTGELFF. In nucleotide form, the sequence is TGCGCCAGCAGCTCTACCCCGGCGAACACCGGGGAGCTGTTTTTT.